This is a list of T cell receptor beta chains from one sample in a study of PD-1 blockade in classical Hodgkin lymphoma. Clones were sequenced by immunoSEQ multiplex PCR, and TCRdb holds only the in-frame ones, with some missing. The sample yields about 44,000 clones, 66% seen once. This sample comprised peripheral blood mononuclear cells (PBMCs), obtained before the fourth cycle of nivolumab. These receptor sequences come from a human donor with classical Hodgkin lymphoma. Both conserved end residues are part of each CDR3. Each record gives: V gene, J gene, CDR3 length, D gene, clone size, CDR3 DNA, CDR3 protein. A D gene is named only where the DNA matches it firmly. Expanded clones are given a class, and other clones once, few, many or no size at all.

v_gene: TRBV18; j_gene: TRBJ2-3; len: 16; d_gene: TRBD2; abundance: NA; CDR3nt: TGTGCCAGCTCACCACCTACTAGCGGGGGTAGAGATACGCAGTATTTT; CDR3aa: CASSPPTSGGRDTQYF
v_gene: TRBV11-2; j_gene: TRBJ2-7; len: 11; d_gene: TRBD1; abundance: NA; CDR3nt: TGTGCCAGCAGCCGGGACAGCTTTCCGTACTTC; CDR3aa: CASSRDSFPYF
v_gene: TRBV19; j_gene: TRBJ1-5; len: 16; d_gene: TRBD1; abundance: few; CDR3nt: TGTGCCAGTACCCGCCCAGGGGGTCGGGGCAATCAGCCCCAGCATTTT; CDR3aa: CASTRPGGRGNQPQHF
v_gene: TRBV6-5; j_gene: TRBJ2-7; len: 12; d_gene: NA; abundance: NA; CDR3nt: TGTGCCAGCATTGACAGGCGTAGCGAGCAGTACTTC; CDR3aa: CASIDRRSEQYF
v_gene: TRBV28; j_gene: TRBJ2-5; len: 15; d_gene: NA; abundance: once; CDR3nt: TGTGCCAGCAGTTTATTTTTGGCGGGGAAAGAGACCCAGTACTTC; CDR3aa: CASSLFLAGKETQYF
v_gene: TRBV5-1; j_gene: TRBJ2-1; len: 13; d_gene: NA; abundance: few; CDR3nt: TGCGCCAAAAAGGGACAAAGTAACAATGAGCAGTTCTTC; CDR3aa: CAKKGQSNNEQFF
v_gene: TRBV20-1; j_gene: TRBJ2-7; len: 11; d_gene: NA; abundance: few; CDR3nt: TGCAGTGCTCTAGGGGGGCCCGAGCAGTACTTC; CDR3aa: CSALGGPEQYF
v_gene: TRBV19; j_gene: TRBJ2-2; len: 15; d_gene: NA; abundance: NA; CDR3nt: TGTGCCAGTAGTGTGTGGCTAGCGAACACCGGGGAGCTGTTTTTT; CDR3aa: CASSVWLANTGELFF
v_gene: TRBV7-9; j_gene: TRBJ2-3; len: 14; d_gene: NA; abundance: NA; CDR3nt: TGTGCCAGCAGCTCGACCAGTCGCGGAAAAACGCAGTATTTT; CDR3aa: CASSSTSRGKTQYF
v_gene: TRBV7-2; j_gene: TRBJ2-7; len: 14; d_gene: NA; abundance: NA; CDR3nt: TGTGCCAGCAGCCCAGGACCAGGGATGTACGAGCAGTACTTC; CDR3aa: CASSPGPGMYEQYF
v_gene: TRBV27; j_gene: TRBJ2-7; len: 14; d_gene: NA; abundance: NA; CDR3nt: TGTGCCAGCAGTTTATATGAGCGGAGGTCCGAGCAGTACTTC; CDR3aa: CASSLYERRSEQYF
v_gene: TRBV14; j_gene: TRBJ2-5; len: 16; d_gene: TRBD1; abundance: NA; CDR3nt: TGTGCCAGCAGCCATATCGGACAGGCTAGACAAGAGACCCAGTACTTC; CDR3aa: CASSHIGQARQETQYF
v_gene: TRBV5-3; j_gene: TRBJ1-4; len: 12; d_gene: NA; abundance: NA; CDR3nt: TGTGCCAGAAGCTTGGGGAATGAAAAACTGTTTTTT; CDR3aa: CARSLGNEKLFF
v_gene: TRBV5-1; j_gene: TRBJ2-3; len: 14; d_gene: TRBD1; abundance: NA; CDR3nt: TGCGCCAGCAGCCGACAGGGATCCACAGATACGCAGTATTTT; CDR3aa: CASSRQGSTDTQYF
v_gene: TRBV28; j_gene: TRBJ2-5; len: 14; d_gene: NA; abundance: NA; CDR3nt: TGTGCCAGCAGTTTAGTAGGGGGGCGAGAGACCCAGTACTTC; CDR3aa: CASSLVGGRETQYF
v_gene: TRBV27; j_gene: TRBJ1-1; len: 12; d_gene: NA; abundance: NA; CDR3nt: TGTGCCAACTCAAAGGGGCAGCCTGAAGCTTTCTTT; CDR3aa: CANSKGQPEAFF
v_gene: TRBV19; j_gene: TRBJ1-2; len: 15; d_gene: TRBD1; abundance: once; CDR3nt: TGTGCCAGTAGTATAAGTGAGGGGGCGGGCTATGGCTACACCTTC; CDR3aa: CASSISEGAGYGYTF
v_gene: TRBV19; j_gene: TRBJ2-2; len: 14; d_gene: NA; abundance: NA; CDR3nt: TGTGCCAGTAATCTTGGGACGAACACCGGGGAGCTGTTTTTT; CDR3aa: CASNLGTNTGELFF
v_gene: TRBV27; j_gene: TRBJ2-7; len: 14; d_gene: TRBD1; abundance: NA; CDR3nt: TGTGCCAGCAGTGTCCAAACAGGGGGCTACGAGCAGTACTTC; CDR3aa: CASSVQTGGYEQYF
v_gene: TRBV6-6; j_gene: TRBJ1-4; len: 15; d_gene: NA; abundance: NA; CDR3nt: TGTGCCAGCAGTTACTCCAGGGCAACTAATGAAAAACTGTTTTTT; CDR3aa: CASSYSRATNEKLFF
v_gene: TRBV30; j_gene: TRBJ2-5; len: 11; d_gene: NA; abundance: NA; CDR3nt: TGTGCCTGGAGTGTTGGAGAGACCCAGTACTTC; CDR3aa: CAWSVGETQYF
v_gene: TRBV6-5; j_gene: TRBJ1-2; len: 11; d_gene: NA; abundance: NA; CDR3nt: TGTGCCAGCAGTACGGGGCCTTTCTACACCTTC; CDR3aa: CASSTGPFYTF
v_gene: TRBV7-2; j_gene: TRBJ2-2; len: 15; d_gene: TRBD2; abundance: NA; CDR3nt: TGTGCCAGCAGCTTACAAGCGGGGGACACCGGGGAGCTGTTTTTT; CDR3aa: CASSLQAGDTGELFF
v_gene: TRBV6-6; j_gene: TRBJ1-6; len: 13; d_gene: NA; abundance: once; CDR3nt: TGTGCCAGCAGTTACTCGAGGGTTTCACCCCTCCACTTT; CDR3aa: CASSYSRVSPLHF
v_gene: TRBV18; j_gene: TRBJ2-1; len: 15; d_gene: TRBD1; abundance: NA; CDR3nt: TGTGCCAGCTCACCGAAACAGGGGGACTACAATGAGCAGTTCTTC; CDR3aa: CASSPKQGDYNEQFF
v_gene: TRBV6-4; j_gene: TRBJ1-6; len: 13; d_gene: TRBD1; abundance: NA; CDR3nt: TGTGCCAGCAGCCGGACAGGGGATTCACCCCTCCACTTT; CDR3aa: CASSRTGDSPLHF
v_gene: TRBV6-5; j_gene: TRBJ1-1; len: 14; d_gene: NA; abundance: medium-sized; CDR3nt: TGTGCCAGCAGTTACTTGGGAGAGACAGGCACAGCTTTCTTT; CDR3aa: CASSYLGETGTAFF
v_gene: TRBV6-6; j_gene: TRBJ2-5; len: 13; d_gene: NA; abundance: once; CDR3nt: TGTGCCAGCAGGAACTCTCGCCGGGAGACCCAGTACTTC; CDR3aa: CASRNSRRETQYF
v_gene: TRBV28; j_gene: TRBJ2-7; len: 14; d_gene: NA; abundance: once; CDR3nt: TGTGCCAGCAGTTACCAAGGGTCCGCCTACGAGCAGTACTTC; CDR3aa: CASSYQGSAYEQYF
v_gene: TRBV5-1; j_gene: TRBJ2-1; len: 17; d_gene: NA; abundance: NA; CDR3nt: TGCGCCAGCAGCTTGGCGGATCTGGGGGGAGTCGTGAATGAGCAGTTCTTC; CDR3aa: CASSLADLGGVVNEQFF
v_gene: TRBV11-2; j_gene: TRBJ2-7; len: 18; d_gene: TRBD2; abundance: NA; CDR3nt: TGTGCCAGCAGCTTAGGAGTGGTGCTAGCGGGAGGTGGGTACGAGCAGTACTTC; CDR3aa: CASSLGVVLAGGGYEQYF
v_gene: TRBV7-2; j_gene: TRBJ2-7; len: 15; d_gene: NA; abundance: NA; CDR3nt: TGTGCCAGCAGCTTAGAAGGGACCAGTTCTAACGAGCAGTACTTC; CDR3aa: CASSLEGTSSNEQYF
v_gene: TRBV19; j_gene: TRBJ2-1; len: 16; d_gene: TRBD2; abundance: NA; CDR3nt: TGTGCCAGTAGCTATACGGGGGACTACCCATACAATGAGCAGTTCTTC; CDR3aa: CASSYTGDYPYNEQFF
v_gene: TRBV7-2; j_gene: TRBJ1-2; len: 13; d_gene: NA; abundance: NA; CDR3nt: TGTGCCAGCAGGGGCAGGGTTAACTATGGCTACACCTTC; CDR3aa: CASRGRVNYGYTF
v_gene: TRBV19; j_gene: TRBJ2-7; len: 14; d_gene: NA; abundance: NA; CDR3nt: TGTGCCAGTAGTATACGTCAATTACCCTACGAGCAGTACTTC; CDR3aa: CASSIRQLPYEQYF
v_gene: TRBV7-2; j_gene: TRBJ2-3; len: 19; d_gene: TRBD2; abundance: NA; CDR3nt: TGTGCCAGCAGCTTACGACGGGGGGGATTAACTACCCACACAGATACGCAGTATTTT; CDR3aa: CASSLRRGGLTTHTDTQYF
v_gene: TRBV6-5; j_gene: TRBJ2-7; len: 14; d_gene: TRBD2; abundance: few; CDR3nt: TGTGCCAGCAGTTCCGGGACTAGGGACTTCGAGCAGTACTTC; CDR3aa: CASSSGTRDFEQYF
v_gene: TRBV2; j_gene: TRBJ2-2; len: 15; d_gene: NA; abundance: once; CDR3nt: TGTGCCAGCAGTGAACGACAGGTGAACACCGGGGAGCTGTTTTTT; CDR3aa: CASSERQVNTGELFF
v_gene: TRBV18; j_gene: TRBJ2-5; len: 14; d_gene: TRBD1; abundance: NA; CDR3nt: TGTGCCAGCTCACCCGGGACAGGGCAAGAGACCCAGTACTTC; CDR3aa: CASSPGTGQETQYF
v_gene: TRBV6-5; j_gene: TRBJ2-3; len: 11; d_gene: NA; abundance: NA; CDR3nt: TGTGCCAGCATGACGCATGATACGCAGTATTTT; CDR3aa: CASMTHDTQYF
v_gene: TRBV5-1; j_gene: TRBJ2-3; len: 14; d_gene: NA; abundance: NA; CDR3nt: TGCGCCAGCACTAACGGGGTGTTTGTAGATACGCAGTATTTT; CDR3aa: CASTNGVFVDTQYF
v_gene: TRBV5-1; j_gene: TRBJ1-3; len: 15; d_gene: NA; abundance: NA; CDR3nt: TGCGCCAGCAGCGACGCCCCGAGGTCTGGAAACACCATATATTTT; CDR3aa: CASSDAPRSGNTIYF
v_gene: TRBV30; j_gene: TRBJ1-2; len: 14; d_gene: TRBD1; abundance: NA; CDR3nt: TGTGCCTGGAGGTCCGGGACAGGCATCTATGGCTACACCTTC; CDR3aa: CAWRSGTGIYGYTF
v_gene: TRBV2; j_gene: TRBJ1-6; len: 14; d_gene: NA; abundance: NA; CDR3nt: TGTGCCAGCACCCGGGACGGCTATAATTCACCCCTCCACTTT; CDR3aa: CASTRDGYNSPLHF
v_gene: TRBV6-6; j_gene: TRBJ1-5; len: 15; d_gene: NA; abundance: once; CDR3nt: TGTGCCAGCAGTTACTCGCACCCGAGGGATCAGCCCCAGCATTTT; CDR3aa: CASSYSHPRDQPQHF
v_gene: TRBV28; j_gene: TRBJ2-6; len: 17; d_gene: NA; abundance: NA; CDR3nt: TGTGCCAGCAGTTTCCTTGGGACAATCTCTGGGGCCAACGTCCTGACTTTC; CDR3aa: CASSFLGTISGANVLTF